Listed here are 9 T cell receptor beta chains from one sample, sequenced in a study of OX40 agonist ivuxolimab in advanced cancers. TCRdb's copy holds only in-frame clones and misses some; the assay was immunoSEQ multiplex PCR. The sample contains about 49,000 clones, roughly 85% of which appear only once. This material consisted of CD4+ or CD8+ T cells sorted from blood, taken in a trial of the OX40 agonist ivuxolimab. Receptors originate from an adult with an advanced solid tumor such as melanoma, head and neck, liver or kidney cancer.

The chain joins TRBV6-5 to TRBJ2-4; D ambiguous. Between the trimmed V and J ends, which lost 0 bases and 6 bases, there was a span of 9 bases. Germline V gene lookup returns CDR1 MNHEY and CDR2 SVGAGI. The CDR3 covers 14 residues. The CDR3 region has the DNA TGTGCCAGCAGTTACTCGACCACTATAAACATTCAGTACTTC. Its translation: CASSYSTTINIQYF.

The CDR3, as DNA: TGTGCCAGCAGTTATGGCAGCTCCTATAATTCACCCCTCCACTTT. It translates to CASSYGSSYNSPLHF. The gene calls are TRBV28 and TRBJ1-6; no firm D call. V gave up 4 bases and J gave up 0 bases, with 7 bases separating them. CDR3 length: 15 amino acids. Germline V CDR1 and CDR2: MDHEN, SYDVKM.

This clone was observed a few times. CDR3 protein: CASSMGPGYEQYV. CDR3 sequence (DNA): TGTGCCAGTAGTATGGGACCGGGATACGAGCAGTACGTC. This chain joins TRBV19 and TRBJ2-7; D may be TRBD1 or TRBD2 (5 bases each). CDR3 length: 13 residues. The V and J ends lost 3 bases and 4 bases respectively, with 10 bases between them. Germline assignment: CDR1 LNHDA and CDR2 SQIVND (reference sequence).

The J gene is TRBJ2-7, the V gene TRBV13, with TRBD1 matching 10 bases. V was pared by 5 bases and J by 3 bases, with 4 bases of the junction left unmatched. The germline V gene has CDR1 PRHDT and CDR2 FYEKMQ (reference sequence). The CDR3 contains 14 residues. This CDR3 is CASSPGQGNYEQYF. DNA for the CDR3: TGTGCCAGCAGCCCGGGACAGGGGAACTACGAGCAGTACTTC. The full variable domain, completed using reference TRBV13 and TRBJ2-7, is AAGVIQSPRHLIKEKRETATLKCYPIPRHDTVYWYQQGPGQDPQFLISFYEKMQSDKGSIPDRFSAQQFSDYHSELNMSSLELGDSALYFCASSPGQGNYEQYFGPGTRLTVT.

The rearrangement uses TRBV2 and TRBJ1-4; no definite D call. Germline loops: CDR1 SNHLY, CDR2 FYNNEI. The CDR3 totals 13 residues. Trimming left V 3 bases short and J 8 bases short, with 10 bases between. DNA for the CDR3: TGTGCCAGCAGTGATAACGGAGAGGAAAAACTGTTTTTT. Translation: CASSDNGEEKLFF.

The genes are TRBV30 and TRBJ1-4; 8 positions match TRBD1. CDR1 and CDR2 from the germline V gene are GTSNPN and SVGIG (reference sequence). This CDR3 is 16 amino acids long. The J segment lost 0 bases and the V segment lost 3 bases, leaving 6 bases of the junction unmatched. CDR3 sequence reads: CAWRDRAPATNEKLFF. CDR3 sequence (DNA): TGTGCCTGGAGGGACAGGGCTCCCGCAACTAATGAAAAACTGTTTTTT.

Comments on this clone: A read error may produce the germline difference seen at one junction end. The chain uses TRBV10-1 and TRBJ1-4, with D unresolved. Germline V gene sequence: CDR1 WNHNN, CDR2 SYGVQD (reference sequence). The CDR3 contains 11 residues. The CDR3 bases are TGCGCCAGCAGTGAGTTCATGCCCTCGCGGTTT. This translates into CASSEFMPSRF.

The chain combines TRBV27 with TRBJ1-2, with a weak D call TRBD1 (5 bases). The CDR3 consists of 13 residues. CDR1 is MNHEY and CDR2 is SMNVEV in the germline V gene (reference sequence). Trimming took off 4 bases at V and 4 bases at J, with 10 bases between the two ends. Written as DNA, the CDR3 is TGTGCCAGCAGTTGGGGCCCCAGCTATGGCTACACCTTC. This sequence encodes CASSWGPSYGYTF.

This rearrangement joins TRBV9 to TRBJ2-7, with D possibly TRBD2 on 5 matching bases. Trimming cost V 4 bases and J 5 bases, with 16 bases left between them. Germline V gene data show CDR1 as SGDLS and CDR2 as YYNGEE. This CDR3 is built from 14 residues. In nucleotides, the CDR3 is TGTGCCAGCAGCTTCGGGATGACACCGGACGAGCAGTACTTC. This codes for CASSFGMTPDEQYF.